These 15 T cell receptor beta chains were all obtained from the same sample, sequenced in a study of low-dose radiotherapy and immunotherapy resistance in tumors. Alpha- and beta-chain coverage of first-strand cDNA came from TRAV- and TRBV-specific primers. The TCRs were subjected to amplification over roughly 18 PCR cycles employing a constant-region primer in conjunction with a V-primer adapter. One entry per CDR3 protein, called by TCRdb with MiXCR from the reads. The sample yields more than 50,000 distinct CDR3 sequences, less than 25% seen once. The sample's time point: before trial treatment. Sequences were derived from PBMCs, sampled before treatment. The receptors here all came from a male donor with prostate cancer.

This clonotype was seen many times. CDR3 amino acids: CASRAPPEHSPLHF. The DNA of the CDR3 is TGTGCCAGCAGGGCCCCACCAGAACATTCACCCCTCCACTTT. The rearrangement uses TRBV25-1 and TRBJ1-6; D unclear. V was shortened by 6 bases and J by 8 bases, with 14 bases between the two germline ends. The germline V gene encodes CDR1 MGHDK and CDR2 SYGVNS. This CDR3 has 14 residues. Supplemented by reference TRBV25-1 and TRBJ1-6, the full variable domain reads EADIYQTPRYLVIGTGKKITLECSQTMGHDKMYWYQQDPGMELHLIHYSYGVNSTEKGDLSSESTVSRIRTEHFPLTLESARPSHTSQYLCASRAPPEHSPLHFGNGTRLTVT.

This clonotype occurred many times. The chain carries TRBV10-2 and TRBJ2-7, with 7 nucleotides matching TRBD1. CDR3 length: 13 residues. Germline V gives CDR1 WSHSY, CDR2 SAAADI. With V trimmed by 6 bases and J by 1 base, 3 bases remained unmatched. CDR3 amino acids: CASRGQDSYEQYF. The DNA for the CDR3 is TGCGCCAGCAGAGGACAGGATTCCTACGAGCAGTACTTC.

This clonotype was seen at least ten times. The CDR3 DNA reads as TGTGCCAGCAGCCAAGAGACCCTGGGAGAGCAGTACTTC. Translation: CASSQETLGEQYF. The V gene is TRBV3-1, the J gene TRBJ2-7; no reliable D call. The CDR3 contains 13 residues. Per the germline V gene, CDR1 is LGHDT and CDR2 is YNNKEL (reference sequence). V lost 0 bases to trimming and J lost 7 bases, with 10 bases between them.

As regards this clonotype: Only one base separates this from a far larger clonotype, so it likely reflects a read error. The chain combines TRBV6-2 or TRBV6-3 with TRBJ2-1; perhaps TRBD1 as D (6 bases). Germline CDR1 and CDR2: MNHEY and SVGEGT. The CDR3 loop spans 16 amino acids. Trimming took off 5 bases at V and 10 bases at J, with 24 bases between the two ends. The DNA for the CDR3 is TGTGCCAGCAGTGATCGCCACAAGGGGGTGAGCTACGAGCAGTTCTTC. It translates to CASSDRHKGVSYEQFF.

The sample holds many counts of this clonotype. The chain has TRBV3-1 and TRBJ2-7; D remains ambiguous. The CDR3 runs 13 residues. Germline V CDR1 and CDR2: LGHDT, YNNKEL (reference sequence). The V end was cut by 0 bases, the J end by 7 bases, with 10 bases between. The CDR3 here is CASSQEYSREQYF. DNA of the CDR3: TGTGCCAGCAGCCAAGAATATTCGCGGGAGCAGTACTTC.

The chain joins TRBV5-6 to TRBJ1-1; D may be TRBD1 (6 bases). V lost 1 base and J 4 bases, leaving 11 bases between the germline ends. Per germline, CDR1 SGHDT and CDR2 YYEEEE. The CDR3 is 14 amino acids. Here the CDR3 reads CASSLIGGVTEAFF. CDR3 bases: TGTGCCAGCAGCTTGATAGGGGGTGTCACTGAAGCTTTCTTT.

This clonotype was observed at least ten times. The V call is TRBV7-9, the J call TRBJ2-1; 10 nucleotides line up with TRBD2. Germline V lookup: CDR1 SEHNR, CDR2 FQNEAQ (reference sequence). The J segment lost 9 bases and the V segment lost 6 bases, leaving 14 bases of the junction unmatched. This CDR3 has 16 amino acids. The CDR3 sequence: CASSPNRASGGGEQFF. In DNA, the CDR3 is TGTGCCAGCAGTCCTAACCGCGCTAGCGGGGGCGGTGAGCAGTTCTTC.

With regard to this clonotype: A far larger clone is off by one base, so a read error is likely. The chain links TRBV2 to TRBJ2-1, with 10 nucleotides matching TRBD1. The V gene's germline CDR1 is SNHLY and CDR2 FYNNEI. V shed 6 bases, J shed 10 bases, and the junction held 15 bases outside the gene matches. The CDR3 length is 16 residues. CDR3 in amino acids: CASRSLLGTGVGEQFF. The CDR3 DNA reads as TGTGCCAGCAGAAGTCTTCTCGGGACAGGGGTTGGGGAGCAGTTCTTC.

This clonotype was recorded many times. The chain links TRBV29-1 to TRBJ2-7; D not resolved. The V gene lost 7 bases and the J gene lost 0 bases, with 7 bases spanning the gap. The CDR3 runs to 11 residues. CDR1 SQVTM and CDR2 ANQGSEA come from the germline V gene. The CDR3 coding sequence is TGCAGCGCTTTGTTCTCCTACGAGCAGTACTTC. As protein: CSALFSYEQYF.

This clonotype was seen ten or more times. The rearrangement joins TRBV5-1 to TRBJ2-3, with D possibly being TRBD2 (5 bases). This CDR3 spans 14 amino acids. CDR1 is SGHRS, CDR2 YFSETQ, per germline. Trimming took off 2 bases at V and 7 bases at J, with 14 bases between the two ends. CDR3 sequence: CASSFNTAGNTQYF. CDR3 nucleotides: TGCGCCAGCAGCTTCAACACCGCGGGCAATACGCAGTATTTT.

This clonotype occurred many times. It may be a read error: a sequence one base away is much more abundant. J is TRBJ2-7 and V is TRBV27; D is ambiguous. Germline V gives CDR1 MNHEY, CDR2 SMNVEV (reference sequence). Trimming stripped 2 bases from V and 2 bases from J, with 7 bases between. The CDR3 is 13 residues long. The CDR3 loop is CASSLRVPYEQYF. The CDR3 coding sequence is TGTGCCAGCAGTTTAAGGGTCCCCTACGAGCAGTACTTC.

This clonotype rates as medium-sized. This chain uses TRBV5-1 with TRBJ2-3; maybe TRBD1 (8 bases). The CDR3 length is 14 residues. Germline V gene sequence: CDR1 SGHRS, CDR2 YFSETQ. V lost 0 bases, J lost 11 bases, and 16 bases lay in between. The CDR3 region is CASSLAGSGTGQYF. In DNA, the CDR3 is TGCGCCAGCAGCTTGGCCGGGAGCGGGACAGGGCAGTATTTT.

The rearrangement joins TRBV5-4 to TRBJ1-6, with 7 bases identical to TRBD1. Germline assignment: CDR1 SGHNT and CDR2 YYREEE (reference sequence). J lost 6 bases, V lost 2 bases, and 5 bases had no gene match. The CDR3 runs 15 residues. CDR3 region: CASSLADRRNSPLHF. The CDR3 DNA reads TGTGCCAGCAGCTTAGCGGACAGGCGTAATTCACCCCTCCACTTT. Together with reference TRBV5-4 and TRBJ1-6, the CDR3 gives the full variable domain: ETGVTQSPTHLIKTRGQQVTLRCSSQSGHNTVSWYQQALGQGPQFIFQYYREEENGRGNFPPRFSGLQFPNYSSELNVNALELDDSALYLCASSLADRRNSPLHFGNGTRLTVT.

Ten or more counts support this clonotype. The CDR3 here is CASSLDKGPHEQYF. CDR3 sequence (DNA): TGTGCCAGCAGCTTAGATAAGGGTCCCCACGAGCAGTACTTC. This chain uses TRBV11-2 with TRBJ2-7; D gene unclear. The CDR3 is 14 amino acids. In germline, CDR1 is SGHAT, CDR2 FQNNGV. V lost 0 bases to trimming and J lost 5 bases, with 11 bases between them.

This sequence joins TRBV7-6 and TRBJ1-1; weak D call: TRBD1 (5 bases). The V gene's germline CDR1 is SGHVS and CDR2 FNYEAQ. The CDR3 runs 14 residues. The V end was cut by 3 bases, the J end by 2 bases, with 10 bases between. The CDR3: CASSLDQGNTEAFF. For the CDR3, the DNA is TGTGCCAGCAGCTTGGATCAGGGCAACACTGAAGCTTTCTTT.